This TCR beta chain was recorded in a study of PD-1 blockade in classical Hodgkin lymphoma. Points from the study as a whole: Compared with healthy donors, newly diagnosed patients reportedly showed lower baseline TCR diversity.

Each and every patient relapsed after autologous stem cell transplantation, and patients got differing brentuximab vedotin exposure. CD8+ T cells were isolated from thawed PBMCs by magnetic negative selection. Libraries were prepared by immunoSEQ multiplex PCR; TCRdb keeps only in-frame clonotypes and omits some of them. In the table there are more than 25,000 clones, 88% of which are singletons. With regard to this clone: No antigen is known for it.

J was trimmed by 2 bases and V by 1 base; bases with no gene match: 6. CDR1 and CDR2 from the germline V gene are MGHDK and SYGVNS. The CDR3 runs 16 residues. This specimen was CD8+ T cells from blood, taken at baseline. The rearrangement uses TRBV25-1 and TRBJ2-3; TRBD2 matches at 7 bases. This sequence was found in a human donor with classical Hodgkin lymphoma. CDR3 coding DNA: TGTGCCAGCAGTGAATTCGGGGGAGGGATCACAGATACGCAGTATTTT. It is translated as CASSEFGGGITDTQYF.